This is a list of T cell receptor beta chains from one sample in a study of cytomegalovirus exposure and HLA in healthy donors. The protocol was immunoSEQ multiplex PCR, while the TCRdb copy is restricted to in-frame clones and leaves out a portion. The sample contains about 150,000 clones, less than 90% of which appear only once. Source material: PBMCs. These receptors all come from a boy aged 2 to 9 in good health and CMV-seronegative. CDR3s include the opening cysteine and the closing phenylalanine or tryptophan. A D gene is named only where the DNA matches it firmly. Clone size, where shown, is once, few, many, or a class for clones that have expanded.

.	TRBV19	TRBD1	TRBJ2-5	TGTGCCAGTAGTTCCCGGGACAGGGAACAAGAGACCCAGTACTTC	CASSSRDREQETQYF
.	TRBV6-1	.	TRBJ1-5	TGTGCCAGCAGTGAGGTGGTTCGTCATCAGGGGCAGCCCCAGCATTTT	CASSEVVRHQGQPQHF
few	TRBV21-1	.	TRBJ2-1	TGTGCCAGCAGCAAATTGGGACTAGCGGCTTTTTGCTCCTACAATGAGCAGTTCTTC	CASSKLGLAAFCSYNEQFF
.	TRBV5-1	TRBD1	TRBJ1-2	TGCGCCAGCAGCGCAAGGACAGGACAGAACTATGGCTACACCTTC	CASSARTGQNYGYTF
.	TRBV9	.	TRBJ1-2	TGTGCCAGCAGCGTGGCAGGGACTAACTATGGCTACACCTTC	CASSVAGTNYGYTF
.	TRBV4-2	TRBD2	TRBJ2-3	TGTGCCAGCAGCCGGGGACTAGGTGCTACAGATACGCAGTATTTT	CASSRGLGATDTQYF
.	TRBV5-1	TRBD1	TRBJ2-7	TGCGCCAGCAGCACCGGACAGGGAAGCGACGAGCAGTACTTC	CASSTGQGSDEQYF
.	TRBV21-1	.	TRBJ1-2	TGTGCCAGCAGCAAAGACCGGGAAACGGCTGGCTACACCTTC	CASSKDRETAGYTF
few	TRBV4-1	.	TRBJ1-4	TGCGCCAGCAGCCAAGACTCGCCTTCCGGGGAAAAACTGTTTTTT	CASSQDSPSGEKLFF
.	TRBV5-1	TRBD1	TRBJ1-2	TGCGCCAGCAGCTTGGTACAGGGGGCGTCGGACTATGGCTACACCTTC	CASSLVQGASDYGYTF
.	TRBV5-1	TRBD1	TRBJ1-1	TGCGCCAGCAGCTTTAGGACAGGAGCAAACACTGAAGCTTTCTTT	CASSFRTGANTEAFF
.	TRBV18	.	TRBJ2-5	TGTGCCAGCTCACCAAGGACGGGGGAAGAGACCCAGTACTTC	CASSPRTGEETQYF
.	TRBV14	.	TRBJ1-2	TGTGCCAGCAGCGCCAACTACCGAGGCTACACCTTC	CASSANYRGYTF
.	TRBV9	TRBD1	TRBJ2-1	TGTGCCAGCGGGGGGACAGGGCATGACAATGAGCAGTTCTTC	CASGGTGHDNEQFF
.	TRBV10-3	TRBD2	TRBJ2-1	TGTGCCATCAGTGAGTCGATGTCTAGCGGATACAATGAGCAGTTCTTC	CAISESMSSGYNEQFF
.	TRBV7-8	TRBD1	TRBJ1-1	TGTGCCAGCAGCTTGCCGGGACAGGGGAGGGGGAACACTGAAGCTTTCTTT	CASSLPGQGRGNTEAFF
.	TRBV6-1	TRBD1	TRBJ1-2	TGTGCCATGACCCGACAGGGCTATGGCTACACCTTC	CAMTRQGYGYTF
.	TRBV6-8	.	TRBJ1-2	TGTGCCAGCACTCGACAGTTAAAAAACTATGGCTACACCTTC	CASTRQLKNYGYTF
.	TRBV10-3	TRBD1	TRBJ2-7	TGTGCCATCAGTGATGGACAGGGTGACTACGAGCAGTACTTC	CAISDGQGDYEQYF
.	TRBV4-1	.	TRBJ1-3	TGCGCCAGCAGCCAACTCGTTGTGTCTGGAAACACCATATATTTT	CASSQLVVSGNTIYF
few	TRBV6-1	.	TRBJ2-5	TGTGCCAGCAGTCGACAACAGGCCTCTCAAGAGACCCAGTACTTC	CASSRQQASQETQYF
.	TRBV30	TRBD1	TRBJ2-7	TGTGCCTGGAGTGTAGGGACAGGGGCATACGAGCAGTACTTC	CAWSVGTGAYEQYF
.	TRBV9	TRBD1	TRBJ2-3	TGTGCCAGCAGCCCCAGGGGACAGAACACAGATACGCAGTATTTT	CASSPRGQNTDTQYF
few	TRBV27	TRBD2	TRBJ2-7	TGTGCCAGCAGCCCGGGACTAGCGGGAGCCCGCTCCTACGAGCAGTACTTC	CASSPGLAGARSYEQYF
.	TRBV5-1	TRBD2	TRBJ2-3	TGCGCCAGCAGCTTGGCAGCGGGAGGCACAGATACGCAGTATTTT	CASSLAAGGTDTQYF
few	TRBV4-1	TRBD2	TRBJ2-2	TGCGCCAGCAGCCAAGATGGCGGGAGGGAGGACACCGGGGAGCTGTTTTTT	CASSQDGGREDTGELFF
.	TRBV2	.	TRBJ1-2	TGTGCCAGCAGTCCCATTAATCTATATGGCTACACCTTC	CASSPINLYGYTF
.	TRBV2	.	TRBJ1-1	TGTGCCAGCAGTGAAATCCAGGGAATGAACACTGAAGCTTTCTTT	CASSEIQGMNTEAFF
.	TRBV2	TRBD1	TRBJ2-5	TGTGCCAGCAATCTCCTTCGGACAGGGGCGAAGAGAGAGACCCAGTACTTC	CASNLLRTGAKRETQYF